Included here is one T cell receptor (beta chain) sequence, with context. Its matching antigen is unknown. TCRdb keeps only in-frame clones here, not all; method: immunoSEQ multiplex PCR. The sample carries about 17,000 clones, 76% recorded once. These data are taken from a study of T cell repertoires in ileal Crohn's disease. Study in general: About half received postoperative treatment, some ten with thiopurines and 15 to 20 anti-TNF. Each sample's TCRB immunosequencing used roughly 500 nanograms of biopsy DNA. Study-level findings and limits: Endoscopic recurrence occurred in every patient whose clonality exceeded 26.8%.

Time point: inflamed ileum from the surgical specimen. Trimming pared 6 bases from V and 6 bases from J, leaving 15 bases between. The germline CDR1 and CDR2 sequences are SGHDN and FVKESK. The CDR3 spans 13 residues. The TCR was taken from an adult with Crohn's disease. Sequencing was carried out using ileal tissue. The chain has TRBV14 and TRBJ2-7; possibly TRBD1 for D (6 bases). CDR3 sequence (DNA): TGTGCCAGCAGTCGGGACATGGGCAGCGAGCAGTACTTC. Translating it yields CASSRDMGSEQYF.